Listed below are T cell receptor beta chains from one sample, sequenced in a study of CD8 T cells in ankylosing spondylitis. TCRdb re-analysed the 5' RACE reads in MiXCR, keeping a single row per CDR3 protein. Among under 450,000 distinct CDR3 sequences, 17% were seen once, and the ten largest hold just over 1%. The sequencing input was blood, either unsorted or a sorted T cell fraction (not recorded which). Every receptor here comes from a male donor with ankylosing spondylitis. CDR3s include the opening cysteine and the closing phenylalanine or tryptophan. The D gene is left open where the match is weak. Some rows have no size entry. The others give once, few or many, or a class for an expanded clone.

TGCAGTGCTAGGGAAGGGTCGACCTCTGGAAACACCATATATTTT | CSAREGSTSGNTIYF | TRBV20-1 | - | many | TRBJ1-3
TGTGCCAGCAGCCTGCCTATGGGGCAGGGATCCTACGAGCAGTACTTC | CASSLPMGQGSYEQYF | TRBV5-6 | - | - | TRBJ2-7
TGCAGTGCTAGATCCAGCACAATCAGGGGGAATGAGCAGTTCTTC | CSARSSTIRGNEQFF | TRBV20-1 | TRBD1 | few | TRBJ2-1
TGCGCCAGCAGCTTGAGGATCGGGCCAGGGGGCTACGAGCAGTACTTC | CASSLRIGPGGYEQYF | TRBV5-1 | TRBD1 | - | TRBJ2-7
TGTGCCAGCAGCCTTCAGGGATATGGGACGAACACTGAAGCTTTCTTT | CASSLQGYGTNTEAFF | TRBV7-8 | - | - | TRBJ1-1
TGCGCCAGCAGCCTAAGCCCCTCGGGGCCCGGCGAGCAGTACTTC | CASSLSPSGPGEQYF | TRBV5-1 | - | - | TRBJ2-7
TGCGCCAGCAGCTTGGTCCCCCAAGGACTAGCGGGAACCGGGGAGCTGTTTTTT | CASSLVPQGLAGTGELFF | TRBV5-1 | TRBD2 | many | TRBJ2-2
TGTGCCAGCAGTTCTCGGGGCGCCTCGGTAAATGAGCAGTTCTTC | CASSSRGASVNEQFF | TRBV6-5 | - | - | TRBJ2-1
TGTGCCAGCAGTTTAGGGACACAAACCTACGAGCAGTACTTC | CASSLGTQTYEQYF | TRBV12-3/TRBV12-4 | - | many | TRBJ2-7
TGCAGGCCGTGGGGGGTCAATTCACCCCTCCACTTT | CRPWGVNSPLHF | TRBV20-1 | - | few | TRBJ1-6
TGTGCCAGCAGCTTTCGCCAGGGCAATCAGCCCCAGCATTTT | CASSFRQGNQPQHF | TRBV7-2 | - | few | TRBJ1-5
TGCAGTGCCCTAGCGGGGGGGCAAAAGGTGACCCAGTACTTC | CSALAGGQKVTQYF | TRBV20-1 | TRBD2 | - | TRBJ2-5
TGTGCCAGCAGTTCACCGGGAGAGTCCACAGATACGCAGTATTTT | CASSSPGESTDTQYF | TRBV28 | - | - | TRBJ2-3
TGTGCCAGCAGCTTCGACAGGGATAATGAGCAGTTCTTC | CASSFDRDNEQFF | TRBV7-2 | TRBD1 | few | TRBJ2-1
TGTGCCAGCAGTTTCTCGCCATTCCGGGACACAACCTACGAGCAGTACTTC | CASSFSPFRDTTYEQYF | TRBV27 | - | many | TRBJ2-7
TGCGCCAGCAGCGGACACAGGGGGCTAAACACCGGGGAGCTGTTTTTT | CASSGHRGLNTGELFF | TRBV5-1 | TRBD1 | few | TRBJ2-2
TGTGCCAGCACGGTCGGATCGAACACTGAAGCTTTCTTT | CASTVGSNTEAFF | TRBV6-1 | - | few | TRBJ1-1
TGTGCCAGCAGTTTGTACGGCGAGCAGTTCTTC | CASSLYGEQFF | TRBV28 | - | many | TRBJ2-1
TGTGCCAGCAGACCCCAGCGGGAGTTCCCCTACAATGAGCAGTTCTTC | CASRPQREFPYNEQFF | TRBV11-2 | TRBD2 | - | TRBJ2-1
TGTGTCAGCAGTTTAGATCTAGCGGGAGGCCGGGGGTTCTTC | CVSSLDLAGGRGFF | TRBV28 | TRBD2 | - | TRBJ2-1
TGTGCCAGCAGCCTGATAGCCCAAACGCAGTATTTT | CASSLIAQTQYF | TRBV3-1 | - | many | TRBJ2-3
TGTGCCAGCAGCTTTAGCGGGAGGGCCTTCTACGAGCAGTACTTC | CASSFSGRAFYEQYF | TRBV13 | TRBD2 | few | TRBJ2-7
TGTGCCAGCACCGTCCAGATGAACACTGAAGCTTTCTTT | CASTVQMNTEAFF | TRBV6-1 | - | - | TRBJ1-1
TGTGCCATCAGGCCGGGGCACGTCTACGAGCAGTACTTC | CAIRPGHVYEQYF | TRBV10-3 | - | - | TRBJ2-7
TGCGCCAGCAGCCAAGTCGGGGAGAAAGGGACCCAGTACTTC | CASSQVGEKGTQYF | TRBV4-1 | - | - | TRBJ2-5
TGTGCCAGCAGCTTGCTAGGGACAGGGAAGTATGGCTACACCTTC | CASSLLGTGKYGYTF | TRBV11-2 | TRBD1 | - | TRBJ1-2
TGTGCCAGCAGCCCCGAGACAGGGGTAAATGAAAAACTGTTTTTT | CASSPETGVNEKLFF | TRBV7-8 | TRBD1 | few | TRBJ1-4